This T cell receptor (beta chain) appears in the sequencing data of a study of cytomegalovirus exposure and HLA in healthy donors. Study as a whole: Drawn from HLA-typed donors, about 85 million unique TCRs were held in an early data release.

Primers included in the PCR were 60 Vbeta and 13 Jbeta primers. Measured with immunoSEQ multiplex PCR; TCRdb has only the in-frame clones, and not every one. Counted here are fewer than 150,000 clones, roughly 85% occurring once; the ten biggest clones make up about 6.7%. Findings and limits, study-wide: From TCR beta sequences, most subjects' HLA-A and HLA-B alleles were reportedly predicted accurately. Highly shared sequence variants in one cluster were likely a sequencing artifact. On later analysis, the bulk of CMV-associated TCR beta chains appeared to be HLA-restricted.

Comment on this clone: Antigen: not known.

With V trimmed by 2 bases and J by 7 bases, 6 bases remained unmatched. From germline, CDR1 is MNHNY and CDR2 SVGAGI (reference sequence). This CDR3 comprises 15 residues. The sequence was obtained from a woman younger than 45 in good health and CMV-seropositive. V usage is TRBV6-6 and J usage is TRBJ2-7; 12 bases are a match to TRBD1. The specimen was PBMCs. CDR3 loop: CASSYGGQGAREQYF. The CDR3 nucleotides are TGTGCCAGCAGTTACGGGGGACAGGGGGCGCGAGAGCAGTACTTC.